This entry is about one T cell receptor beta chain. What it binds is not known. The data derive from a study of T-cell reconstitution after alpha-beta-depleted transplantation in children. Notes on the study in general: Two months or so post-transplant, alpha-beta T cells reportedly derived from several hundred expanded graft clones. Hyperexpanded clones declined; after one year, newly produced T cells mostly supplied diversity.

Per germline, CDR1 SGDLS and CDR2 YYNGEE. With 4 bases clipped from V and 1 base from J, the junction kept 7 bases outside the gene matches. The CDR3 has 15 residues. It was with unique molecular identifiers that the TCRbeta library was prepared. TCRdb re-derived calls from the PCR reads in MiXCR, one entry per CDR3 protein. The sample includes more than 200,000 distinct CDR3 sequences, 8.4% of them seen just once. Sample: PBMCs, mostly from graft donor cells, taken 360 days after TCRalphabeta/CD19-depleted stem cell transplant. This TCR was sampled from a male patient aged 2 to 10 who had a stem cell transplant for acute myeloid leukemia, so the T cells may come from the graft donor. The chain is built from TRBV9 and TRBJ2-5; 7 positions match TRBD2. The CDR3 region is CASSMKRGVQETQYF. The CDR3 bases are TGTGCCAGCAGCATGAAGCGGGGAGTCCAAGAGACCCAGTACTTC.